This record looks at one T cell receptor (beta chain) sequence and its context. What it recognizes is unknown. This sample was taken from a study of beta chain features in type 1 diabetes. Findings and caveats of the study: Type 1 diabetes patients showed a moderate but significant shortening of TCRB CDR3s in all four CD4+ subsets.

Sorting produced populations that all topped 95% purity. V was clipped by 4 bases and J by 7 bases; unmatched bases: 6. The CDR3 contains 15 residues. Germline V gives CDR1 LGHNA, CDR2 YSLEER. The isolated RNA, all of it, was reverse transcribed, so expressed TCRB transcripts were what got sequenced. Assay used: immunoSEQ multiplex PCR; TCRdb lists only in-frame clones, some missing. The table shows around 300,000 clones, with approximately 15% occurring only once. The rearrangement joins TRBV4-3 to TRBJ2-7; 14 bases are shared with TRBD2. The sequencing input was naive CD4+ T cells from blood. The sequence came from a man aged 18 to 30 with type 1 diabetes. Written as DNA, the CDR3 is TGCGCCAGCAGCCCGACTAGCGGGGGGGCCCGGGAGCAGTACTTC. It codes for CASSPTSGGAREQYF.